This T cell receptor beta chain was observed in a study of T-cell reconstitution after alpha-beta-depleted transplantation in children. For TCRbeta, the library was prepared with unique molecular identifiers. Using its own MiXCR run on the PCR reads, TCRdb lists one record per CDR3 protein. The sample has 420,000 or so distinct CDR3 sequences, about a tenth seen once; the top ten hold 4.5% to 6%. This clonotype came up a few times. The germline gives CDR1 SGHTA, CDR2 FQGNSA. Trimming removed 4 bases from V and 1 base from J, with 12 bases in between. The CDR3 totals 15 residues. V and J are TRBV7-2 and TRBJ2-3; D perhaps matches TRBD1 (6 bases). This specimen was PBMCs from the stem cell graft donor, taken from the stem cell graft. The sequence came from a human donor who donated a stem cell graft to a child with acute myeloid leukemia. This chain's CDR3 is CASSSLGQRTDTQYF. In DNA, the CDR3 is TGTGCCAGCAGCTCCTTAGGACAGCGCACAGATACGCAGTATTTT.